This T cell receptor beta chain is drawn from a study of beta chain features in type 1 diabetes. Study background: All samples together contributed 85 million to 120 million sorted cells for examination.

Expressed TCRB transcripts were sequenced after all isolated RNA was converted to cDNA. Sequencing of naive, central memory and regulatory T cell samples gave an average of about 3.9 million reads. This table comes from immunoSEQ multiplex PCR, and its TCRdb copy is limited to in-frame clones, with some not included. The data contain about 320,000 clones, approximately 14% of them singletons. The study's findings and limits: Naive, central memory and Treg TCRB repertoires seemed to resemble each other more closely in patients than they did in healthy donors.

The CDR3 loop spans 18 amino acids. Trimming took 0 bases from V and 1 from J; bases not matched to a gene: 6. Germline CDR1 is MNHNS and CDR2 is SASEGT. Points on this clone: Its antigen remains unidentified.

The sequenced sample was central memory CD4+ T cells from blood. The V and J genes are TRBV6-1 and TRBJ2-5; 12 nucleotides match TRBD2. The receptor comes from a man younger than 45 in good health. CDR3 nucleotide sequence: TGTGCCAGCAGTGAAGCTTTAAGACTAGCGGGGGTCCAAGAGACCCAGTACTTC. Protein sequence: CASSEALRLAGVQETQYF.